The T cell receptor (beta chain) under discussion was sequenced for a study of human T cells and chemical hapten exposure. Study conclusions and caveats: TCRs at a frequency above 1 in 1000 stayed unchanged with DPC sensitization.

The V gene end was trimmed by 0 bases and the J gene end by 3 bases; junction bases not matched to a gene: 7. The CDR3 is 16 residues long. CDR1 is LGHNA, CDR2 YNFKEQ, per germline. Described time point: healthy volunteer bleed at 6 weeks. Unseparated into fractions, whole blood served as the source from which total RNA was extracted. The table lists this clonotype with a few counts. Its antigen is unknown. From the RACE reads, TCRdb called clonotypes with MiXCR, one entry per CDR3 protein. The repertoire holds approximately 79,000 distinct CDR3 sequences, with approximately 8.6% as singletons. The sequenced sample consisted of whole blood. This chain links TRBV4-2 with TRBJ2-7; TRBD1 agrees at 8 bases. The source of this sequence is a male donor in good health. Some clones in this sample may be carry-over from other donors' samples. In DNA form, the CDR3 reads TGTGCCAGCAGCCAAGAGTCGACCAGGGGGCACTACGAGCAGTACTTC. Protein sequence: CASSQESTRGHYEQYF.